In this sample, the clone carrying this T cell receptor (beta chain) turned up many times. Its antigen is unknown. Amplification from RNA transcripts yielded the TCR beta CDR3 regions. The first-round RT-PCR employed HTBI primers together with the Qiagen OneStep RT-PCR kit. A multiplex PCR was then performed as the second round. TCRdb fed the multiplex PCR reads into MiXCR, producing one record per CDR3 protein. The sample holds roughly 1.1 million distinct CDR3 sequences, less than 45% seen once. This sample is drawn from a study of Graves' ophthalmopathy and Graves' hyperthyroidism. Study-wide results and limits: The blood repertoire also included most expanded thyroid clonotypes above 0.001 frequency. The study's model predicted ophthalmopathy progression at 70% to 71% sensitivity and 72.22% specificity.

People with hyperthyroidism were aged 18 to 65 and newly diagnosed, under 2 months' duration. Researchers turned away patients with other autoimmune diseases, uncontrolled infections, pregnancy or lactation. The CDR3 contains 15 residues. V dropped 5 bases and J dropped 2 bases, with 16 bases sitting between them. The germline V gene has CDR1 MNHEY and CDR2 SVGAGI. The chain joins TRBV6-5 to TRBJ2-7, with D perhaps TRBD1 (6 bases). The TCR comes from an adult man with Graves' hyperthyroidism. Sequenced input: peripheral blood or thyroid tissue (not recorded which). CDR3 nucleotides: TGTGCCAGCAGTAACCTCAACCAGGGGCCCTACGAGCAGTACTTC. It codes for CASSNLNQGPYEQYF.